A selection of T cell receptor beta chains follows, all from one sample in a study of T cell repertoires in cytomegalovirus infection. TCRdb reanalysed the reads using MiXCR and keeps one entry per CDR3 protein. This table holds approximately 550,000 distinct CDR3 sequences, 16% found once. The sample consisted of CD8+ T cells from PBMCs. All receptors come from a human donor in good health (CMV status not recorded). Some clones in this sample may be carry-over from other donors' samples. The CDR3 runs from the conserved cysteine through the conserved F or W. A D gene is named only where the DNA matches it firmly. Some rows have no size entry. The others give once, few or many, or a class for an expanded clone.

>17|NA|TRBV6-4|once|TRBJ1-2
CASSDSGTPPEEYGYTF
TGTGCCAGCAGTGACTCTGGGACGCCGCCGGAGGAGTATGGCTACACCTTC
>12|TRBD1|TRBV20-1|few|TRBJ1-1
CSASQGDTEAFF
TGCAGTGCTAGTCAGGGGGACACTGAAGCTTTCTTT
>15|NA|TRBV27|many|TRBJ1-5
CASSLEGNGNQPQHF
TGTGCCAGCAGTTTAGAAGGGAATGGCAATCAGCCCCAGCATTTT
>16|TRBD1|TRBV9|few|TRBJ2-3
CASSARTGKGTDTQYF
TGTGCCAGCAGCGCACGGACAGGGAAGGGCACAGATACGCAGTATTTT
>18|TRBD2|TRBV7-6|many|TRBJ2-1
CASSPLAGAMSSYNEQFF
TGTGCCAGCAGCCCACTAGCGGGAGCAATGTCCTCCTACAATGAGCAGTTCTTC
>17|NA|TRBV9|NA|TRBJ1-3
CASSEWGTSSSGNTIYF
TGTGCCAGCAGCGAGTGGGGGACCTCCAGCTCTGGAAACACCATATATTTT
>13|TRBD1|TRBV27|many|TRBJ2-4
CASSMDRKNIQYF
TGTGCCAGCAGTATGGACAGGAAAAACATTCAGTACTTC
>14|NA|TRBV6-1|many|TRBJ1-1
CASSEWGKNTEAFF
TGTGCCAGCAGTGAGTGGGGTAAGAACACTGAAGCTTTCTTT
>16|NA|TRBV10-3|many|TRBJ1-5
CAISESMAGRNQPQHF
TGTGCCATCAGTGAGTCGATGGCAGGGAGGAATCAGCCCCAGCATTTT
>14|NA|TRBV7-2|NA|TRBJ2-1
CVSSPGTFLNEQFF
TGTGTCAGCAGCCCTGGGACTTTCTTGAATGAGCAGTTCTTC
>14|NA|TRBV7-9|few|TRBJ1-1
CASSLAGRGSEAFF
TGTGCCAGCAGCTTAGCAGGGAGAGGGTCTGAAGCTTTCTTT
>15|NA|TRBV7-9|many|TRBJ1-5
CASSSGPGAGQPQHF
TGTGCCAGCAGCTCGGGTCCAGGGGCGGGACAGCCCCAGCATTTT
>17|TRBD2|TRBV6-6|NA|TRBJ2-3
CASSYPTSGRATDTQYF
TGTGCCAGCAGTTACCCGACTAGCGGGAGAGCTACAGATACGCAGTATTTT
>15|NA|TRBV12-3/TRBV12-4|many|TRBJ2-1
CASSLGAGSYNEQFF
TGTGCCAGCAGTTTAGGCGCGGGATCCTACAATGAGCAGTTCTTC
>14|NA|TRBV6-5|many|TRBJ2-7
CASSYSSGTYEQYF
TGTGCCAGCAGTTACTCGTCGGGCACCTACGAGCAGTACTTC